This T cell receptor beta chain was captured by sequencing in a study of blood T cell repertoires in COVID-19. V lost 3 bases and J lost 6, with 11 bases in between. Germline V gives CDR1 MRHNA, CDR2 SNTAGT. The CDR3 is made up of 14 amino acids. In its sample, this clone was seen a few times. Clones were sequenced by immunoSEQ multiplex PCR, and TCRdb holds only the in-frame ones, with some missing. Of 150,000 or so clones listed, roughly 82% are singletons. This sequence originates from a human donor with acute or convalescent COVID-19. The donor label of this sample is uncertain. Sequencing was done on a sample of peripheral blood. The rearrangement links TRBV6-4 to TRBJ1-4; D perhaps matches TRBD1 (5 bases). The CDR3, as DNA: TGTGCCAGCAGTGAGGGGCAGGGCTATGAAAAACTGTTTTTT. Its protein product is CASSEGQGYEKLFF.